Each of the 9 T cell receptor beta chains below was sequenced from the same sample in a study of cytomegalovirus exposure and HLA in healthy donors. Both 60 Vbeta primers and 13 Jbeta primers went into the PCR. The data were produced by immunoSEQ multiplex PCR, yet TCRdb's version contains in-frame clones alone and is incomplete. The sample records some 85,000 clones, around 81% being singletons. The sequenced material came from PBMCs. The source is a man aged 18 to 35 in good health and CMV-seropositive.

V and J are TRBV25-1 and TRBJ1-4; tentatively, D is TRBD1 (5 bases). Germline V gives CDR1 MGHDK, CDR2 SYGVNS. This CDR3 comprises 14 residues. With 7 bases removed from V and 10 bases from J, the gap between germline ends came to 19 bases. CDR3 bases: TGTGCCAGCACCCCTGCTGGAGGGACCGGAAAACTGTTTTTT. Translated, it gives CASTPAGGTGKLFF.

The chain couples TRBV27 to TRBJ2-7, with a possible D match to TRBD1 (6 bases). The germline gives CDR1 MNHEY, CDR2 SMNVEV (reference sequence). V gave up 5 bases and J gave up 4 bases, with 36 bases separating them. The CDR3 has 21 residues. The CDR3: CASSIYPVRTDHHKRWYEQYF. The CDR3 nucleotides read TGTGCCAGCAGTATATATCCCGTCCGGACAGACCATCACAAGCGGTGGTACGAGCAGTACTTC.

This rearrangement joins TRBV27 to TRBJ2-7; perhaps TRBD2 as D (6 bases). Germline V gives CDR1 MNHEY, CDR2 SMNVEV (reference sequence). V shed 7 bases and J shed 9 bases, with 19 bases lying between them. The CDR3 contains 13 residues. For the CDR3, the DNA is TGTGCCAGCACCTCCAACCAAGGACTAAGGCAGTACTTC. Amino acid sequence: CASTSNQGLRQYF.

The rearrangement links TRBV28 to TRBJ1-4; no definite D call. Germline CDR1 MDHEN, CDR2 SYDVKM. Trimming removed 5 bases at V and 8 bases at J, with 12 bases between. The CDR3 is 13 amino acids. The CDR3 is CASSGGSEEKLFF. The CDR3 DNA reads TGTGCCAGCAGTGGAGGATCCGAGGAAAAACTGTTTTTT.

This clone appeared once. This rearrangement joins TRBV2 to TRBJ1-1, with D possibly TRBD1 on 6 matching bases. This CDR3 is built from 13 residues. The germline gives CDR1 SNHLY, CDR2 FYNNEI. Trimming shortened V by 3 bases and J by 5 bases, and 10 bases separated the two germline ends. The CDR3 DNA is TGTGCCAGCAGTGATACTAGGGGGACTGAAGCTTTCTTT. Amino acids: CASSDTRGTEAFF.

The table lists this clone with a few counts. The chain is built from TRBV4-1 and TRBJ1-1; the match to TRBD1 covers 7 bases. CDR1 is MGHRA, CDR2 YSYEKL, per germline. V was pared by 0 bases and J by 4 bases, with 5 bases of the junction left unmatched. CDR3 length: 15 amino acids. DNA for the CDR3: TGCGCCAGCAGCCAAGACCTTGCAGGGGGCACTGAAGCTTTCTTT. This translates into CASSQDLAGGTEAFF.

This clone was seen a few times. V usage is TRBV10-3 and J usage is TRBJ1-5; the D gene is possibly TRBD1 (5 bases). V was trimmed by 6 bases and J by 2 bases, leaving 8 bases between them. Germline CDR1 is ENHRY and CDR2 is SYGVKD. The CDR3 length is 13 residues. The CDR3 DNA reads TGTGCCATCAGCTTGACAGGCAATCAGCCCCAGCATTTT. Encoded protein: CAISLTGNQPQHF.

This chain uses TRBV7-9 with TRBJ2-7; weak D call: TRBD2 (7 bases). Germline CDR1 is SEHNR and CDR2 is FQNEAQ (reference sequence). The germline V and J ends were trimmed by 4 bases and 4 bases, with 17 bases remaining between them. This CDR3 has 15 residues. CDR3 region: CASSSSGGASYEQYF. The DNA of the CDR3 is TGTGCCAGCAGCTCATCTGGGGGGGCATCATACGAGCAGTACTTC.

CDR3 sequence (DNA): TGTGCCAGCAGTTTAGGGCCCTCCGGTCAGCCCCAGCATTTT. Encoded protein: CASSLGPSGQPQHF. The chain uses TRBV28 and TRBJ1-5; D is undetermined. V lost 2 bases to trimming and J lost 6 bases, with 11 bases between them. Germline CDR1 MDHEN, CDR2 SYDVKM. The CDR3 extends over 14 amino acids.